These T cell receptor beta chains were read from a single sample in a study of blood T cell repertoires in COVID-19. The repertoire was sequenced with immunoSEQ multiplex PCR; TCRdb's copy has only in-frame clones and lacks some. The sample holds over 250,000 clones, roughly nine tenths seen once. The sequenced sample was peripheral blood. The origin of the receptors is a man aged 45 to 65 with acute or convalescent COVID-19. CDR3s include the opening cysteine and the closing phenylalanine or tryptophan. D genes are given only for firm matches. Part of the rows lack a size; the others show once, few, many or a class for expanded clones.

clone size: -
V gene: TRBV30
J gene: TRBJ1-6
D gene: -
CDR3 DNA: TGTGCCTGGAGTGTACGGGATAATTCACCCCTCCACTTT
CDR3 protein: CAWSVRDNSPLHF

clone size: -
V gene: TRBV7-3
J gene: TRBJ2-3
D gene: -
CDR3 DNA: TGTGCCAGCAGCTTAACTGGGAGGATCACAGATACGCAGTATTTT
CDR3 protein: CASSLTGRITDTQYF

clone size: -
V gene: TRBV30
J gene: TRBJ2-6
D gene: TRBD1
CDR3 DNA: TGTGCCTGGAGACCTCCCTCACAGGGGGCGGGAGGGGCCAACGTCCTGACTTTC
CDR3 protein: CAWRPPSQGAGGANVLTF

clone size: once
V gene: TRBV27
J gene: TRBJ2-1
D gene: -
CDR3 DNA: TGTGCCAGCAGTTTAGAGGGGGGGCGGTACAATGAGCAGTTCTTC
CDR3 protein: CASSLEGGRYNEQFF

clone size: -
V gene: TRBV19
J gene: TRBJ1-3
D gene: -
CDR3 DNA: TGTGCCAGTAGTCCCCCCGGGGACTCTGGAAACACCATATATTTT
CDR3 protein: CASSPPGDSGNTIYF

clone size: once
V gene: TRBV4-1
J gene: TRBJ1-2
D gene: TRBD1
CDR3 DNA: TGCGCCAGCAGCCAGACAGGGGTCGGATATGGCTACACCTTC
CDR3 protein: CASSQTGVGYGYTF

clone size: -
V gene: TRBV2
J gene: TRBJ1-2
D gene: -
CDR3 DNA: TGTGCCAGCAGAGGGGATTCAAACTATGGCTACACCTTC
CDR3 protein: CASRGDSNYGYTF

clone size: -
V gene: TRBV7-2
J gene: TRBJ2-1
D gene: TRBD2
CDR3 DNA: TGTGCCAGCAGCTTCTCCGGGGGGAGGTCCTACAATGAGCAGTTCTTC
CDR3 protein: CASSFSGGRSYNEQFF

clone size: once
V gene: TRBV11-2
J gene: TRBJ2-7
D gene: -
CDR3 DNA: TGTGCCAGCAGCTGGCGGACAGAATCCTACGAGCAGTACTTC
CDR3 protein: CASSWRTESYEQYF

clone size: few
V gene: TRBV2
J gene: TRBJ1-2
D gene: TRBD1
CDR3 DNA: TGTGCCAGGGGGGGGACAGGTAACGACTATGGCTACACCTTC
CDR3 protein: CARGGTGNDYGYTF

clone size: once
V gene: TRBV11-3
J gene: TRBJ1-1
D gene: -
CDR3 DNA: TGTGCCAGCAGCCCCGGACACCAGAACACTGAAGCTTTCTTT
CDR3 protein: CASSPGHQNTEAFF

clone size: -
V gene: TRBV7-9
J gene: TRBJ1-1
D gene: TRBD1
CDR3 DNA: TGTGCCAGCAGCGGGACAGGGTACACTGAAGCTTTCTTT
CDR3 protein: CASSGTGYTEAFF

clone size: -
V gene: TRBV10-1
J gene: TRBJ1-6
D gene: -
CDR3 DNA: TGCGCCAGCAGTGCAGGGAAATCACCCCTCCACTTT
CDR3 protein: CASSAGKSPLHF

clone size: -
V gene: TRBV3-1/TRBV3-2
J gene: TRBJ1-5
D gene: TRBD1
CDR3 DNA: TGTGCCAGCAGCCAAGCAGGACAGGGGGCGCGGGCTCAGCCCCAGCATTTT
CDR3 protein: CASSQAGQGARAQPQHF

clone size: -
V gene: TRBV4-2
J gene: TRBJ1-2
D gene: -
CDR3 DNA: TGTGCCAGCAGCCCGACACCTACACTGGGAGGCAGGCGCTACACCTTC
CDR3 protein: CASSPTPTLGGRRYTF

clone size: -
V gene: TRBV19
J gene: TRBJ1-4
D gene: TRBD1
CDR3 DNA: TGTGCCAGTAGTTCGGGACAGGGGGACGAAAAACTGTTTTTT
CDR3 protein: CASSSGQGDEKLFF

clone size: once
V gene: TRBV2
J gene: TRBJ1-2
D gene: -
CDR3 DNA: TGTGCCAGCAGAGGGACTCGGGGGGGCTACACCTTC
CDR3 protein: CASRGTRGGYTF

clone size: -
V gene: TRBV6-5
J gene: TRBJ2-7
D gene: -
CDR3 DNA: TGTGCCAGCAGAACAGGGCCCTACGAGCAGTACTTC
CDR3 protein: CASRTGPYEQYF

clone size: -
V gene: TRBV10-2
J gene: TRBJ2-7
D gene: -
CDR3 DNA: TGCGCCAGCAGTGAACCCCGGGACAACTCCTACGAGCAGTACTTC
CDR3 protein: CASSEPRDNSYEQYF

clone size: -
V gene: TRBV12-3/TRBV12-4
J gene: TRBJ1-2
D gene: -
CDR3 DNA: TGTGCCAGCAGTAGAGGCGGATATGGCTACACCTTC
CDR3 protein: CASSRGGYGYTF

clone size: -
V gene: TRBV7-9
J gene: TRBJ2-3
D gene: TRBD2
CDR3 DNA: TGTGCCAGCAGCCTCTGGGCTAGCGGGGGACGAGATACGCAGTATTTT
CDR3 protein: CASSLWASGGRDTQYF

clone size: -
V gene: TRBV7-6
J gene: TRBJ1-6
D gene: TRBD1
CDR3 DNA: TGTGCCAGCAGCCAGGGGGTAGCCAGCACGGGTTCACCCCTCCACTTT
CDR3 protein: CASSQGVASTGSPLHF

clone size: -
V gene: TRBV5-1
J gene: TRBJ2-3
D gene: TRBD2
CDR3 DNA: TGCGCCAGCAGCTTAACTAGCGGGGAAGATACGCAGTATTTT
CDR3 protein: CASSLTSGEDTQYF

clone size: -
V gene: TRBV3-1/TRBV3-2
J gene: TRBJ2-7
D gene: -
CDR3 DNA: TGTGCCTCCAATTACCAGAGGAGTCCCTACGAGCAGTACTTC
CDR3 protein: CASNYQRSPYEQYF

clone size: -
V gene: TRBV6-5
J gene: TRBJ2-7
D gene: TRBD1
CDR3 DNA: TGTGCCAGCATCACCGGGACAGCGATCTCCTACGAGCAGTACTTC
CDR3 protein: CASITGTAISYEQYF

clone size: -
V gene: TRBV2
J gene: TRBJ2-2
D gene: -
CDR3 DNA: TGTGCCAGCACCGCGCTGAACAGGGTTGGGGAGCTGTTTTTT
CDR3 protein: CASTALNRVGELFF

clone size: -
V gene: TRBV7-9
J gene: TRBJ2-4
D gene: TRBD2
CDR3 DNA: TGTGCCAGCAGCTTAGAACTAGCGGGGGACATTCAGTACTTC
CDR3 protein: CASSLELAGDIQYF

clone size: -
V gene: TRBV20-1
J gene: TRBJ1-5
D gene: -
CDR3 DNA: TGCAGTGCTAGTGACAGTTATAGCAATCAGCCCCAGCATTTT
CDR3 protein: CSASDSYSNQPQHF

clone size: -
V gene: TRBV7-6
J gene: TRBJ1-3
D gene: -
CDR3 DNA: TGTGCCAGCAGCCCCGGACACTCTGGAAACACCATATATTTT
CDR3 protein: CASSPGHSGNTIYF

clone size: -
V gene: TRBV29-1
J gene: TRBJ1-1
D gene: -
CDR3 DNA: TGCAGCGTTTACGGAGGGGAGAACACTGAAGCTTTCTTT
CDR3 protein: CSVYGGENTEAFF

clone size: -
V gene: TRBV7-2
J gene: TRBJ1-4
D gene: -
CDR3 DNA: TGTGCCAGCAGCTTAGGTGGCGCAGGGAACGAAAAACTGTTTTTT
CDR3 protein: CASSLGGAGNEKLFF

clone size: -
V gene: TRBV19
J gene: TRBJ1-6
D gene: -
CDR3 DNA: TGTGCCAGCGATGACAGAGATAATTCACCCCTCCACTTT
CDR3 protein: CASDDRDNSPLHF

clone size: -
V gene: TRBV9
J gene: TRBJ2-7
D gene: TRBD1
CDR3 DNA: TGTGCCAGCAGCGTAGGACAGGGGAGCGCCTACGAGCAGTACTTC
CDR3 protein: CASSVGQGSAYEQYF

clone size: -
V gene: TRBV2
J gene: TRBJ2-6
D gene: -
CDR3 DNA: TGTGCCAGCAGGATGGATTTACTAAACTCTGGGGCCAACGTCCTGACTTTC
CDR3 protein: CASRMDLLNSGANVLTF

clone size: -
V gene: TRBV6-5
J gene: TRBJ1-6
D gene: -
CDR3 DNA: TGTGCCAGCAGTTATTCAGCGAGATCACCCCTCCACTTT
CDR3 protein: CASSYSARSPLHF

clone size: -
V gene: TRBV7-9
J gene: TRBJ1-2
D gene: TRBD1
CDR3 DNA: TGTGCCAGCAGCTTCCCTAGGACAGGGACTAACTATGGCTACACCTTC
CDR3 protein: CASSFPRTGTNYGYTF

clone size: -
V gene: TRBV3-1/TRBV3-2
J gene: TRBJ2-2
D gene: -
CDR3 DNA: TGTGCCAGCAGCCTGGGGACTCCCACCGGGGAGCTGTTTTTT
CDR3 protein: CASSLGTPTGELFF

clone size: -
V gene: TRBV5-1
J gene: TRBJ2-1
D gene: -
CDR3 DNA: TGCGCCAGCAGCAAGAACCCCCGGGATGAGCAGTTCTTC
CDR3 protein: CASSKNPRDEQFF

clone size: -
V gene: TRBV7-2
J gene: TRBJ1-6
D gene: TRBD1
CDR3 DNA: TGTGCCAGCAGCTTAGAGGGACAGGGGTTGGCACCCCTCCACTTT
CDR3 protein: CASSLEGQGLAPLHF

clone size: -
V gene: TRBV11-2
J gene: TRBJ2-7
D gene: -
CDR3 DNA: TGTGCCAGCAGCTTATTGAAGGGCAGGGTCGGGTCCTACGAGCAGTACTTC
CDR3 protein: CASSLLKGRVGSYEQYF

clone size: -
V gene: TRBV14
J gene: TRBJ2-1
D gene: TRBD1
CDR3 DNA: TGTGCCAGCAGCCCGGGGACCGGGACAGGGGTAGGTGTGAATGAGCAGTTCTTC
CDR3 protein: CASSPGTGTGVGVNEQFF

clone size: -
V gene: TRBV30
J gene: TRBJ2-7
D gene: TRBD1
CDR3 DNA: TGTGCCTGGAGTACCGGGACAGGGCCCCACGAGCAGTACTTC
CDR3 protein: CAWSTGTGPHEQYF

clone size: -
V gene: TRBV30
J gene: TRBJ2-2
D gene: -
CDR3 DNA: TGTGCCTGGAGGATCCAAGGGGCGGACACCGGGGAGCTGTTTTTT
CDR3 protein: CAWRIQGADTGELFF